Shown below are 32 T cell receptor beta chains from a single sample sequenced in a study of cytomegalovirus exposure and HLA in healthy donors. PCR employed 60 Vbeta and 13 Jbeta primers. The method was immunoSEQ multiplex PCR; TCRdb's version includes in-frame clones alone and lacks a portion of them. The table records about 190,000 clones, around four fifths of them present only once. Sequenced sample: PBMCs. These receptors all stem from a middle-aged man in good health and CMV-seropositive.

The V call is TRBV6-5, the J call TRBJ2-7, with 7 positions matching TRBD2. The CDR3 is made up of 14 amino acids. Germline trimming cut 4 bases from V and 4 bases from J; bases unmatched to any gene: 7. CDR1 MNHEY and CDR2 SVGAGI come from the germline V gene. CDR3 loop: CASSLEGGWYEQYF. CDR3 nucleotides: TGTGCCAGCAGTTTGGAGGGAGGGTGGTACGAGCAGTACTTC.

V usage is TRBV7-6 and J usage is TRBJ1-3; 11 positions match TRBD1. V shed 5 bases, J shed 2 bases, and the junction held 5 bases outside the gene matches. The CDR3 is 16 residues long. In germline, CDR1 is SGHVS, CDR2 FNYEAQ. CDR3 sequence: CASSRTGGSTGNTIYF. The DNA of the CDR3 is TGTGCCAGCAGCCGGACAGGGGGCAGTACTGGAAACACCATATATTTT. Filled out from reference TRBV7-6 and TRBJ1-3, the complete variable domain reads GAGVSQSPRYKVTKRGQDVALRCDPISGHVSLYWYRQALGQGPEFLTYFNYEAQQDKSGLPNDRFSAERPEGSISTLTIQRTEQRDSAMYRCASSRTGGSTGNTIYFGEGSWLTVV.

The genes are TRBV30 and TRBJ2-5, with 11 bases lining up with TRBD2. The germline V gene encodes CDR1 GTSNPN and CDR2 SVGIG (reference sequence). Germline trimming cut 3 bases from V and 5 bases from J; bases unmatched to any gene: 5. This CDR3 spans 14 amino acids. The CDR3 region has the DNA TGTGCCTGGAGCTTAGCGGGAGGGCGGGAGACCCAGTACTTC. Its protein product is CAWSLAGGRETQYF.

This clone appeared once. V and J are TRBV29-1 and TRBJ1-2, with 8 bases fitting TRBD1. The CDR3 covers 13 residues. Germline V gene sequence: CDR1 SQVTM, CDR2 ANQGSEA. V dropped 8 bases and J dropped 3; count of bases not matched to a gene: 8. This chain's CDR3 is CSSLGQAYYGYTF. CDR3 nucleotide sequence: TGCAGCTCTCTGGGACAGGCATACTATGGCTACACCTTC.

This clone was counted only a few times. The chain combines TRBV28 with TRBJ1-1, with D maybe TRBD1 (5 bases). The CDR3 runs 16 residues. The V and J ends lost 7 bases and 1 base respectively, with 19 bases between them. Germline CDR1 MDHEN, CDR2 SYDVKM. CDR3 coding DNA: TGTGCCAGCACCTCCTGGGGGGGAATGACGAACACTGAAGCTTTCTTT. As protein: CASTSWGGMTNTEAFF.

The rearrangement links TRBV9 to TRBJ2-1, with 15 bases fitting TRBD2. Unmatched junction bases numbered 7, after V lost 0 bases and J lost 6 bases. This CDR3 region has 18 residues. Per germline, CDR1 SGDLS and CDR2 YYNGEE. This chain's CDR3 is CASSVGTSGRAAPNEQFF. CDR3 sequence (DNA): TGTGCCAGCAGCGTAGGGACTAGCGGGAGGGCCGCCCCCAATGAGCAGTTCTTC.

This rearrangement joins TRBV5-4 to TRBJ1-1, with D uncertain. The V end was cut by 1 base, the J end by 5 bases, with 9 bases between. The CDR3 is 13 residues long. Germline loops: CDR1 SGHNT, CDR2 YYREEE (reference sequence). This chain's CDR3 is CASSLYEGTEAFF. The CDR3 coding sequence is TGTGCCAGCAGCTTGTACGAGGGTACTGAAGCTTTCTTT.

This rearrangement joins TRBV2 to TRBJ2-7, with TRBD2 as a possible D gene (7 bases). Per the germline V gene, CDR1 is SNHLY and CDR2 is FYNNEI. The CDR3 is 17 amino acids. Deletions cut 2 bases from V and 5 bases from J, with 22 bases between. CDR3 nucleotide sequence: TGTGCCAGCAGTGAAAAGGGGGAGGGAATCGTGTCCAACGAGCAGTACTTC. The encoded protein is CASSEKGEGIVSNEQYF.

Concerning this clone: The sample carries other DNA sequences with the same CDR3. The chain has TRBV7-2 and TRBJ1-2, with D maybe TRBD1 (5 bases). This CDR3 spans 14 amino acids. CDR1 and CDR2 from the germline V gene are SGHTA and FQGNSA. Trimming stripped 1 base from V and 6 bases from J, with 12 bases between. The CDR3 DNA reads TGTGCCAGCAGCTTAGTGGGGACGGGAGATGGCTACACCTTC. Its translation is CASSLVGTGDGYTF.

CDR3 sequence reads: CAWSGVIYEQYF. CDR3 nucleotides: TGTGCCTGGAGCGGGGTTATTTACGAGCAGTACTTC. The V call is TRBV30, the J call TRBJ2-7, with D perhaps matching TRBD2 (5 bases). CDR1 is GTSNPN, CDR2 SVGIG, per germline (reference sequence). The ends were cut back, 3 bases at V and 4 bases at J, with 10 bases in the middle. CDR3 size: 12 residues. Based on the CDR3 plus reference TRBV30 and TRBJ2-7, the full variable domain is SQTIHQWPATLVQPVGSPLSLECTVEGTSNPNLYWYRQAAGRGLQLLFYSVGIGQISSEVPQNLSASRPQDRQFILSSKKLLLSDSGFYLCAWSGVIYEQYFGPGTRLTVT.

The CDR3: CASRTRMGLADEQFF. For the CDR3, the DNA is TGTGCCAGCAGGACAAGAATGGGACTAGCGGACGAGCAGTTCTTC. The chain uses TRBV7-8 and TRBJ2-1; 11 positions match TRBD2. CDR3 size: 15 residues. Germline loops: CDR1 SGHVS, CDR2 FQNEAQ. Germline trimming cut 6 bases from V and 10 bases from J; bases unmatched to any gene: 11.

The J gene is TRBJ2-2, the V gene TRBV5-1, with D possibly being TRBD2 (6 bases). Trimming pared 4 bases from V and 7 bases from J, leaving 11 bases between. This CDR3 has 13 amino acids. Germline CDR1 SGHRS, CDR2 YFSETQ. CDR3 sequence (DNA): TGCGCCAGCAGCCCCGGAGCGGGCGGGGAGCTGTTTTTT. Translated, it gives CASSPGAGGELFF.

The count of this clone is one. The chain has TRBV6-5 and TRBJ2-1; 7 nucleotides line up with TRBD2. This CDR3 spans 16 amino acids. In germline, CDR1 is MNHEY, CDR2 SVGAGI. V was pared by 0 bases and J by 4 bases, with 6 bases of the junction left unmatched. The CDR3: CASSYSTSGTYNEQFF. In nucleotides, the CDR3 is TGTGCCAGCAGTTACTCCACGAGCGGGACTTACAATGAGCAGTTCTTC.

The CDR3 loop reads CASSERTSNDNEQFF. CDR3 in DNA: TGTGCCAGCAGTGAAAGGACTAGCAACGACAATGAGCAGTTCTTC. The chain employs TRBV2 and TRBJ2-1; 8 bases map to TRBD2. V lost 2 bases and J lost 5; bases outside the gene matches: 5. The CDR3 is 15 amino acids. Germline CDR1 SNHLY, CDR2 FYNNEI.

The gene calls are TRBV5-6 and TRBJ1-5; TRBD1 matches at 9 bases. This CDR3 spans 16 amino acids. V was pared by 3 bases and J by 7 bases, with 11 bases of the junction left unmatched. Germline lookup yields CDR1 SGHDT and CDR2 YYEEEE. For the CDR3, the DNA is TGTGCCAGCAGCTACGGACAGGGGAATGTTGGACAGCCCCAGCATTTT. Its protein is CASSYGQGNVGQPQHF. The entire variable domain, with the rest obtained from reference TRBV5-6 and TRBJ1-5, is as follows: DAGVTQSPTHLIKTRGQQVTLRCSPKSGHDTVSWYQQALGQGPQFIFQYYEEEERQRGNFPDRFSGHQFPNYSSELNVNALLLGDSALYLCASSYGQGNVGQPQHFGDGTRLSIL.

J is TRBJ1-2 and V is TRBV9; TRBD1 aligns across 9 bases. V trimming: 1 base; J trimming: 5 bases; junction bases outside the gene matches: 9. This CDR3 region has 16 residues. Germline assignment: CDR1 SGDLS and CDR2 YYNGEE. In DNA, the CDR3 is TGTGCCAGCAGCGTATCACAGGGGGCCTTGTTTTATGGCTACACCTTC. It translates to CASSVSQGALFYGYTF.

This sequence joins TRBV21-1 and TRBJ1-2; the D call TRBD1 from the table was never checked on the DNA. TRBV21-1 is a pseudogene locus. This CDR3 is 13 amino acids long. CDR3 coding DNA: TGTGCCAGCAGCGTGGACAGCCTCTATGGCTACACCTTC. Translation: CASSVDSLYGYTF.

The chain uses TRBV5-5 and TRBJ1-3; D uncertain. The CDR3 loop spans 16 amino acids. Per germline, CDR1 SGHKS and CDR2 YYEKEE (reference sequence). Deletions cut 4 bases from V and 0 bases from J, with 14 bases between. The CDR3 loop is CASSQELVSSGNTIYF. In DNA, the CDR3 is TGTGCCAGCAGCCAAGAATTGGTCAGCTCTGGAAACACCATATATTTT.

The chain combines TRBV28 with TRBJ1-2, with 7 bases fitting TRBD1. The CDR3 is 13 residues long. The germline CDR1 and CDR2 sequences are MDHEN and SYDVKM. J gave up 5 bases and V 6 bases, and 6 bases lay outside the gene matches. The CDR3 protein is CASSLDRVYGYTF. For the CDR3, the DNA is TGTGCCAGCAGCCTTGACAGGGTTTATGGCTACACCTTC.

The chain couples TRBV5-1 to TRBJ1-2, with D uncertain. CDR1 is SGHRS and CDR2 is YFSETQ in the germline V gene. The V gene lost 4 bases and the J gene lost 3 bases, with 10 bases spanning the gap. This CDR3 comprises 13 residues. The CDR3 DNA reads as TGCGCCAGCAGCCCCGTGTTTGACTATGGCTACACCTTC. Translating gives CASSPVFDYGYTF.

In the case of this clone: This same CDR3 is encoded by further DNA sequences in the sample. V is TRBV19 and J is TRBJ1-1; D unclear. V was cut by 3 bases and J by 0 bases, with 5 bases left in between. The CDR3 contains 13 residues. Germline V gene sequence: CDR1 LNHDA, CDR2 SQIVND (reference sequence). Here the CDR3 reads CASSIGMNTEAFF. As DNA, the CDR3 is TGTGCCAGTAGTATCGGGATGAACACTGAAGCTTTCTTT. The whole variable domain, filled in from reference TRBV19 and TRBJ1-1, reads DGGITQSPKYLFRKEGQNVTLSCEQNLNHDAMYWYRQDPGQGLRLIYYSQIVNDFQKGDIAEGYSVSREKKESFPLTVTSAQKNPTAFYLCASSIGMNTEAFFGQGTRLTVV.

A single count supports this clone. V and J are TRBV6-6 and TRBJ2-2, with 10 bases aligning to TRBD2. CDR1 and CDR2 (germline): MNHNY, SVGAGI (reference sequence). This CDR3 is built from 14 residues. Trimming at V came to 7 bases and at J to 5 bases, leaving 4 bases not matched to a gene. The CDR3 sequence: CASTASGSTGELFF. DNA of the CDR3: TGTGCCAGCACGGCTAGCGGGAGTACCGGGGAGCTGTTTTTT.

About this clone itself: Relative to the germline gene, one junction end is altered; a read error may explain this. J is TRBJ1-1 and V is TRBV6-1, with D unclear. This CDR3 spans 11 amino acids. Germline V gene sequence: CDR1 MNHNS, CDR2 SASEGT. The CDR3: CASSPKTDMSF. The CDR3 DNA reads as TGTGCCAGCAGTCCGAAAACCGACATGAGCTTT.

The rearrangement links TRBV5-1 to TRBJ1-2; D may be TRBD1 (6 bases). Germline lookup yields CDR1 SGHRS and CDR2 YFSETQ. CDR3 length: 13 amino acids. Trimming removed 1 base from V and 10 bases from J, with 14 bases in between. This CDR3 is CASSLQAGADYTF. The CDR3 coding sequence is TGCGCCAGCAGCTTGCAGGCAGGGGCTGACTACACCTTC.

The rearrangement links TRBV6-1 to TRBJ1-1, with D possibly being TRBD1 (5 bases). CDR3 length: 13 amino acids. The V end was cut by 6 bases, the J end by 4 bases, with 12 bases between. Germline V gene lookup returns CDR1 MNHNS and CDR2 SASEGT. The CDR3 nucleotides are TGTGCCAGCAGCGGCAGGGCGCCCACTGAAGCTTTCTTT. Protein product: CASSGRAPTEAFF.

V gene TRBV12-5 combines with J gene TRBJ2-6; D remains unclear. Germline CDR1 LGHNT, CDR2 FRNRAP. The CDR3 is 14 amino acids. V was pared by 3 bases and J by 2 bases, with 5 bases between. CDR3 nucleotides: TGTGCTAGTGGTTTTAACACTGGGGCCAACGTCCTGACTTTC. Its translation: CASGFNTGANVLTF.

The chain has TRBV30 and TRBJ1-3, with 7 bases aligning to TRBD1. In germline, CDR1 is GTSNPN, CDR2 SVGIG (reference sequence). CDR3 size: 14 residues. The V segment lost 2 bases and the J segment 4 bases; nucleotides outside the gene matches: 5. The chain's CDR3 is CAWSIGTAGNTIYF. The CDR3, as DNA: TGTGCCTGGAGTATCGGGACAGCGGGAAACACCATATATTTT.

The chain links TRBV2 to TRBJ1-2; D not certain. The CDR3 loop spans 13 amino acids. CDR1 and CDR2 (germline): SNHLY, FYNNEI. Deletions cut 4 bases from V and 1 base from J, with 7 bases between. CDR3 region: CASSVGLNYGYTF. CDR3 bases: TGTGCCAGCAGTGTTGGACTTAACTATGGCTACACCTTC.

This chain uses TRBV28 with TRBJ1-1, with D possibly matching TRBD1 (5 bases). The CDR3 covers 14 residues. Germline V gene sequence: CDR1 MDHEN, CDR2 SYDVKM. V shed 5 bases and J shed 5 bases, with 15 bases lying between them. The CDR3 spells CASSRSAGETEAFF. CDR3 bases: TGTGCCAGCAGTCGATCCGCGGGGGAAACTGAAGCTTTCTTT.

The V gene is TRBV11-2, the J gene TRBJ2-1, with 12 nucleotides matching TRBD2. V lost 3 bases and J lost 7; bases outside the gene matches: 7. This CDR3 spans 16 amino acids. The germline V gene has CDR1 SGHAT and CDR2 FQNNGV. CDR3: CASSFTSGRLPNEQFF. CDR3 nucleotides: TGTGCCAGCAGCTTCACTAGCGGGAGGTTACCAAATGAGCAGTTCTTC.

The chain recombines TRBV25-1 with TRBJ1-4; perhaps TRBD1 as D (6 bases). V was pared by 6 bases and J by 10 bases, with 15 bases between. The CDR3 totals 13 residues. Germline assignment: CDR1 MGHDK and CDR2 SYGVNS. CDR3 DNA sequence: TGTGCCAGCAGGGAAACCACAGGGCTAAAACTGTTTTTT. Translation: CASRETTGLKLFF.

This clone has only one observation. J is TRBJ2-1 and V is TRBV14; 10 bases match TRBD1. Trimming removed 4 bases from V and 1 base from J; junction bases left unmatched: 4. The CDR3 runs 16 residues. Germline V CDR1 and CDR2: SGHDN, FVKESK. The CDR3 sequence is CASSLRTGGSYNEQFF. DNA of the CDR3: TGTGCCAGCAGCCTTCGGACAGGGGGGTCCTACAATGAGCAGTTCTTC.